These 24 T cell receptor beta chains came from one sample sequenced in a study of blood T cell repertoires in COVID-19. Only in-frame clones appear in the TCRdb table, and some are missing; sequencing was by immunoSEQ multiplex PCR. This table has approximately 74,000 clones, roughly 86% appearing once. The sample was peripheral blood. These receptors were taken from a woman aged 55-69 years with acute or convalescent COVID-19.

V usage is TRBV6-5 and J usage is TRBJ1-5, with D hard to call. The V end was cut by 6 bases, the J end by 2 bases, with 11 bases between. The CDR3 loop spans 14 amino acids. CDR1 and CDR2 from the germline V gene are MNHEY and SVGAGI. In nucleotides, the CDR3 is TGTGCCAGCAGAAGTCGCGTGGGCAATCAGCCCCAGCATTTT. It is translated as CASRSRVGNQPQHF.

CDR3 loop: CASSATENTEAFF. CDR3 DNA sequence: TGTGCCAGCAGCGCCACAGAGAACACTGAAGCTTTCTTT. The chain carries TRBV5-6 and TRBJ1-1; D not resolved. The germline gives CDR1 SGHDT, CDR2 YYEEEE. The CDR3 runs 13 residues. The V and J ends lost 4 bases and 1 base respectively, with 8 bases between them.

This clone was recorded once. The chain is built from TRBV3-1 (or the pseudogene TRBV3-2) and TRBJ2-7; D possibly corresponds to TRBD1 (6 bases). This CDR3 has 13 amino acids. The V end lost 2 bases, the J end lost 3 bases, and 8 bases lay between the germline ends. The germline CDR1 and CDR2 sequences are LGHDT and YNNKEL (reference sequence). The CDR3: CASSQMGHYEQYF. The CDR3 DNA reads TGTGCCAGCAGCCAAATGGGACACTACGAGCAGTACTTC.

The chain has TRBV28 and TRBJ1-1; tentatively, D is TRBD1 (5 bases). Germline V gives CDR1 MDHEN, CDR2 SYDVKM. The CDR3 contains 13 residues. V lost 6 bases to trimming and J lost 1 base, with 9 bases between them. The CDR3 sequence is CASRLTENTEAFF. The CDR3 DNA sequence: TGTGCCAGCAGGCTGACAGAGAACACTGAAGCTTTCTTT.

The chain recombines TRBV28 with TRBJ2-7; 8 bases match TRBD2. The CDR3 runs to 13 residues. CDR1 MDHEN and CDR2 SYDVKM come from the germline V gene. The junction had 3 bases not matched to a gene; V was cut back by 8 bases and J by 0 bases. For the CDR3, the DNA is TGTGCCAGCCGGGGGGGCGGCTCCTACGAGCAGTACTTC. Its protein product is CASRGGGSYEQYF.

The CDR3 DNA follows: TGTGCCAGCAGCTTAGCCGCAGCGGGAAGGGGGATGAATGAGCAGTTCTTC. This translates into CASSLAAAGRGMNEQFF. The chain has TRBV7-2 and TRBJ2-1; maybe TRBD2 (7 bases). This CDR3 region has 17 residues. The germline V and J ends were trimmed by 0 bases and 7 bases, with 19 bases remaining between them. Germline V gives CDR1 SGHTA, CDR2 FQGNSA.

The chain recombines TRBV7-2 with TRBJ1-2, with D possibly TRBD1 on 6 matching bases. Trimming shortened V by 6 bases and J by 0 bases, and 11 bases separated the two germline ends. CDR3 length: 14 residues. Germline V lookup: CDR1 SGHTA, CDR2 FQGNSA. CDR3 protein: CASRPDSANYGYTF. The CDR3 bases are TGTGCCAGCAGACCGGACAGTGCTAACTATGGCTACACCTTC.

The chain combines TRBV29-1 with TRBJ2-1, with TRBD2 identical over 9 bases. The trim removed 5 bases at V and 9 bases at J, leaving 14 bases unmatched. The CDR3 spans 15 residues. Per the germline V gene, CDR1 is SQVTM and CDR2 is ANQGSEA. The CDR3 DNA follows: TGCAGCGTTTTAAGACTAGCGGAATACCTGAGTGAGCAGTTCTTC. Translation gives CSVLRLAEYLSEQFF.

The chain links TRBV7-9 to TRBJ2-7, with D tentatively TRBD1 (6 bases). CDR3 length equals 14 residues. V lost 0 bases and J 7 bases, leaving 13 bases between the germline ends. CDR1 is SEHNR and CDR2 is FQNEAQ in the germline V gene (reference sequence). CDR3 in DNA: TGTGCCAGCAGCTTAGCACAGGGTTTTGTAGAGCAGTACTTC. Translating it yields CASSLAQGFVEQYF.

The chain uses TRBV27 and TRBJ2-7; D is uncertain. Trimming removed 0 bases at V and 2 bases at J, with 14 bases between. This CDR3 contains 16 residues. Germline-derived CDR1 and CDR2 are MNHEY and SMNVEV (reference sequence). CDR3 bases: TGTGCCAGCAGTTTATCGCCGCCCCAAAGCGCCTACGAGCAGTACTTC. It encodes CASSLSPPQSAYEQYF.

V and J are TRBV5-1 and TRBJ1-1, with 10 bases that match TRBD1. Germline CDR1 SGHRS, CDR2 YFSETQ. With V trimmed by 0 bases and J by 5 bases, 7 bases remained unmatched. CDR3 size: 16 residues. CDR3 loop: CASSLGQGAGRTEAFF. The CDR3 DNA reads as TGCGCCAGCAGCTTGGGACAGGGGGCAGGGAGGACTGAAGCTTTCTTT.

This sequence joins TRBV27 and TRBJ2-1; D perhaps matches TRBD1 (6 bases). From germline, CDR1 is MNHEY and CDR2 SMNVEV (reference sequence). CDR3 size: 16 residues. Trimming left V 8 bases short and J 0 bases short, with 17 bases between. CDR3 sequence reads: CASSREGETSYNEQFF. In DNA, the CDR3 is TGTGCCAGCTCTCGAGAGGGGGAAACCTCCTACAATGAGCAGTTCTTC.

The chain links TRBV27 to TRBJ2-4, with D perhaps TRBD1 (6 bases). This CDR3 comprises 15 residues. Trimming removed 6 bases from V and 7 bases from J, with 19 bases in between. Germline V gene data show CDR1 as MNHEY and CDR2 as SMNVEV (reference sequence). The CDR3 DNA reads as TGTGCCAGCAGGTCCCACAGGGAAGTGGGTAACATTCAGTACTTC. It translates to CASRSHREVGNIQYF.

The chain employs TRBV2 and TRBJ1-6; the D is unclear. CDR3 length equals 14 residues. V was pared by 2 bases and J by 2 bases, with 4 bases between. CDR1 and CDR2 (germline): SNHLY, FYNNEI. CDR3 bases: TGTGCCAGCAGTGAACAGACCTATAATTCACCCCTCCACTTT. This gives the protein CASSEQTYNSPLHF.

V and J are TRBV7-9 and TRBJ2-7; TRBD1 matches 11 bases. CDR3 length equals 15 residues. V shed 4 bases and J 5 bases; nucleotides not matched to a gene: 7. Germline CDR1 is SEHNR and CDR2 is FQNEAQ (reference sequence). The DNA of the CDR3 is TGTGCCAGCAGCTCCTCACCGGGACAGGGGGACGAGCAGTACTTC. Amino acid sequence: CASSSSPGQGDEQYF.

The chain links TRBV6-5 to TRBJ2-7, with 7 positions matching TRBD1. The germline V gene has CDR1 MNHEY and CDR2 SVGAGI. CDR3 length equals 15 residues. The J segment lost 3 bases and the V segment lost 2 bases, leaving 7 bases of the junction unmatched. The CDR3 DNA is TGTGCCAGCAGTTACCTCCCAGGGGGAGACTACGAGCAGTACTTC. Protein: CASSYLPGGDYEQYF.

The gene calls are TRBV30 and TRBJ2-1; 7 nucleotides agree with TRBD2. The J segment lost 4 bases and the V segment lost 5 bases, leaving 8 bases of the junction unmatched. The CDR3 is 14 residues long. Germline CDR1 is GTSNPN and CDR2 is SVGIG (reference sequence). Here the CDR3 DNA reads TGTGCCTGGGGGAGCGGGGTTGCGTACAATGAGCAGTTCTTC. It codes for CAWGSGVAYNEQFF.

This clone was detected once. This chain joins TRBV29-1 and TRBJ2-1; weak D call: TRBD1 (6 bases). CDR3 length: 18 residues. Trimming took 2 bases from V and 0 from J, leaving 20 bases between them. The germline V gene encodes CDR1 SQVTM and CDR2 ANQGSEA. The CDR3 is CSVEPPGTPLFSYNEQFF. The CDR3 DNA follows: TGCAGCGTTGAACCTCCGGGGACACCCCTATTCTCCTACAATGAGCAGTTCTTC.

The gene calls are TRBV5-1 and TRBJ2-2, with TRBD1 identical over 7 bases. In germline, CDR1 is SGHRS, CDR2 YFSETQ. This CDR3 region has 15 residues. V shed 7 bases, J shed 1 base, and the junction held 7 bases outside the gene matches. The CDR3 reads CASGDRALNTGELFF. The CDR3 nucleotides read TGCGCCAGCGGGGACAGAGCCTTGAACACCGGGGAGCTGTTTTTT.

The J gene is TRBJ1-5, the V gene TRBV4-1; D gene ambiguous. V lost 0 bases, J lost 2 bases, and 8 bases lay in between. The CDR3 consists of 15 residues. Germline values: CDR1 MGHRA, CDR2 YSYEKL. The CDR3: CASSQDPRRNQPQHF. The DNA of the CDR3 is TGCGCCAGCAGCCAAGATCCCAGGCGCAATCAGCCCCAGCATTTT.

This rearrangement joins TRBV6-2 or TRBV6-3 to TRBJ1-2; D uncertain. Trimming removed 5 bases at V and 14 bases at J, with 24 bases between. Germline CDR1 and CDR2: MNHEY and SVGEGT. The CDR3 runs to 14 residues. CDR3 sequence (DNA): TGTGCCAGCAGTCCAACGGATACGACCGGTATGGAGACCTTC. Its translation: CASSPTDTTGMETF.

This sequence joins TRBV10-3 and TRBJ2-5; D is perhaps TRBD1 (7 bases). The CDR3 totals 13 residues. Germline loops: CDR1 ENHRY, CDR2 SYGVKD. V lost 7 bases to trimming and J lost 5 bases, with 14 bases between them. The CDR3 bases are TGTGCCATCAAAGGACAGGCGGGGGAGACCCAGTACTTC. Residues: CAIKGQAGETQYF.

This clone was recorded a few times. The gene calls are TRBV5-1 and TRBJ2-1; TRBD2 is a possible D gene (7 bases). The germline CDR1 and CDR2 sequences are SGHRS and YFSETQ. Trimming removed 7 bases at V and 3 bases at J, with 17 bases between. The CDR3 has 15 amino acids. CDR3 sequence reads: CASFPPGGGYNEQFF. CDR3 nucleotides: TGCGCCAGCTTTCCCCCGGGGGGCGGCTACAATGAGCAGTTCTTC.

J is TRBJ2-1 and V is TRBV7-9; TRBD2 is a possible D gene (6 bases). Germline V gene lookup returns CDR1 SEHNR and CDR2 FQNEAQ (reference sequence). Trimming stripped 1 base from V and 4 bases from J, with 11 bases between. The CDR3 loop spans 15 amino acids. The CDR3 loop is CASSLGTTTYNEQFF. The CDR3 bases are TGTGCCAGCAGCTTAGGGACTACTACTTACAATGAGCAGTTCTTC.